This T cell receptor (beta chain) originates from a study of T cells expressing NK-cell markers (dated by TCRdb to the early 2020s). In terms of the full investigation: TCR beta-chain repertoires were profiled in sorted CD3+CD56+NKG2C+, CD3+CD56+NKG2C- and CD3+CD56-NKG2C+ T-cell subsets from about 8 donors. Seven of the eight sequenced donors were HCMV-seropositive and one was HCMV-seronegative. Libraries were sequenced as 2 x 150 bp reads on Illumina HiSeq 2000/2500, MiSeq or NextSeq. The eight sequenced donors were randomly selected healthy volunteers, three men and five women. The full study reports these points: Those dominant clonotypes were again the most abundant among CD3+CD56-NKG2C+ cells in a few donors, at roughly 25-60.1%. For roughly six donors, the dominant CD3+CD56+NKG2C+ clonotypes were among the top 10 CD8+ clonotypes and accounted for about 1.0-8% of CD8+ T cells. Whether the expanded NKG2C-expressing T cell clones were specific for HCMV antigens remained unclear.

Points on this clonotype: What antigen it recognizes has not been identified.

Sequenced on an Illumina HiSeq 2000. TCR beta cDNA libraries were prepared using 5'RACE template switching, which introduced a universal primer site and unique molecular identifiers. cDNA synthesis was primed from the TCR beta constant segment, followed by two successive PCR amplification steps. From the authors' description of their analysis: Reads were demultiplexed and grouped by UMI with MIGEC, and clonotypes were assembled and quantified with MiTCR. Only TCR cDNA sequences supported by at least two reads were kept to exclude erroneous sequences. Downstream repertoire analysis used the tcR package, and clonotypes were matched across fractions by CDR3 nucleotide sequence plus V segment. VDJmatch was used to annotate antigen specificity against VDJdb, with one amino acid substitution allowed in CDR3. TCRdb reprocessed the reads, and each CDR3 protein sequence is entered once, without DNA. TCRdb's processing, not the authors' own work, is the source of the V and J calls. The sample has 440,000 or so distinct CDR3 sequences on record. The ten largest clonotypes hold about 7.1% of the sample.

HCMV serostatus was determined by detecting HCMV-specific IgG in serum with a commercial ELISA kit. Ficoll density gradient centrifugation was used to isolate peripheral blood mononuclear cells from blood. From a lookup of the germline V gene (reference sequence), CDR1 and CDR2 are DFQATT and SNEGSKA. The CDR3 contains 14 residues, cysteine and phenylalanine counted. The nucleotide record is missing. The chain was built from TRBV20-1 and TRBJ2-2; the D call from TCRdb, TRBD1, cannot be confirmed without DNA. This TCR was recovered from a woman between 18 and 75 years old in good health. The specimen sequenced was blood T cells: a sorted CD56 or NKG2C T cell subset, CD4+ or CD8+ T cells, or bulk PBMC T cells (not recorded which). CDR3 sequence: CSASHGGSTGELFF.